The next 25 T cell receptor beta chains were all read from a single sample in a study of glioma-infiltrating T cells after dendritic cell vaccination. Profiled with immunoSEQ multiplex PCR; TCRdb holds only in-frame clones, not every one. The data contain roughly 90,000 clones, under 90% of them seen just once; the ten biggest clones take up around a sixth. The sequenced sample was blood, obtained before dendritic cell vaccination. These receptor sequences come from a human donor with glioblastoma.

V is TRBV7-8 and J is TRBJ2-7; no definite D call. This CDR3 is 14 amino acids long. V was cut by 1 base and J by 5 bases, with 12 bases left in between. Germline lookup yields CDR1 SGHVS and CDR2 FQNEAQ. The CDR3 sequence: CASSLVYGLDEQYF. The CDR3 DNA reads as TGTGCCAGCAGCTTAGTATATGGGCTCGACGAGCAGTACTTC.

The CDR3 DNA is TGTGCCAGCAGCGGACGGTGGAGCTCCTACGAGCAGTACTTC. Translation gives CASSGRWSSYEQYF. This chain joins TRBV9 and TRBJ2-7; D remains unclear. V was pared by 3 bases and J by 0 bases, with 10 bases between. The CDR3 totals 14 residues. Germline V gene lookup returns CDR1 SGDLS and CDR2 YYNGEE.

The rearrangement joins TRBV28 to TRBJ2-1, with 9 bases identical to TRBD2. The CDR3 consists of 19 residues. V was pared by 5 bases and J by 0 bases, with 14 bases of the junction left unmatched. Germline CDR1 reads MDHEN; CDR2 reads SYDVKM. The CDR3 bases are TGTGCCAGCAGTCGCCCTTACCGGTTTAGCGGGAGCTCCTACAATGAGCAGTTCTTC. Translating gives CASSRPYRFSGSSYNEQFF.

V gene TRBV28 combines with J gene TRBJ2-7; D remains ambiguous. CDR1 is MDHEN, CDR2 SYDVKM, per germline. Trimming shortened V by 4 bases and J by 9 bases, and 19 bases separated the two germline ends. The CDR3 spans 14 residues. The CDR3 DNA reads TGTGCCAGCAGTTCTCGATTGGGTGAGGTCGGGCAGTACTTC. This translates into CASSSRLGEVGQYF.

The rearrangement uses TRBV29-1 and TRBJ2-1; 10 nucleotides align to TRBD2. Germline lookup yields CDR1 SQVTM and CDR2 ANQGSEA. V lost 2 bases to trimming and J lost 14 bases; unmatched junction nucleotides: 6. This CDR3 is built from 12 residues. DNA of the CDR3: TGCAGCGTTGAATTTAGCGGGGGGCCCAAGTTCTTC. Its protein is CSVEFSGGPKFF.

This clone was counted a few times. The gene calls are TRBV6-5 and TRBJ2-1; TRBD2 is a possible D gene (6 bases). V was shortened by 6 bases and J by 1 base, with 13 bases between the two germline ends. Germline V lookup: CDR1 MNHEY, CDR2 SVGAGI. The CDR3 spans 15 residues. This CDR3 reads CASRRRLVSYNEQFF. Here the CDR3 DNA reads TGTGCCAGCAGACGTCGACTAGTGTCCTACAATGAGCAGTTCTTC.

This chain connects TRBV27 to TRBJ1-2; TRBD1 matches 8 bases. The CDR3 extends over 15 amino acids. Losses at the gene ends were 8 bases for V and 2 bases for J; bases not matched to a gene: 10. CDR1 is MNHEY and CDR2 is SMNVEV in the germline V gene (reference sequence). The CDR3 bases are TGTGCCAGCGTGGGGGGGGACAGGTGGAACTATGGCTACACCTTC. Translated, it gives CASVGGDRWNYGYTF.

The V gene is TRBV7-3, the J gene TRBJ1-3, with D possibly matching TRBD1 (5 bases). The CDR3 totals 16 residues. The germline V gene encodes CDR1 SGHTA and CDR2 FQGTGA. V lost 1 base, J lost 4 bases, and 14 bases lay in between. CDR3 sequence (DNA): TGTGCCAGCAGCTTAATTGCAGGGCTATGGGGAAACACCATATATTTT. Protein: CASSLIAGLWGNTIYF.

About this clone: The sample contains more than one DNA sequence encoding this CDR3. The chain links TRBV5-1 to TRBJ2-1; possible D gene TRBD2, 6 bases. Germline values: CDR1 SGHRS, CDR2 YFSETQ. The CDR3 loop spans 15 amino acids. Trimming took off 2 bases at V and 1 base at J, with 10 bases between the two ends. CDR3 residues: CASSFGGSSYNEQFF. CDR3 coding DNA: TGCGCCAGCAGCTTTGGAGGGAGTTCCTACAATGAGCAGTTCTTC.

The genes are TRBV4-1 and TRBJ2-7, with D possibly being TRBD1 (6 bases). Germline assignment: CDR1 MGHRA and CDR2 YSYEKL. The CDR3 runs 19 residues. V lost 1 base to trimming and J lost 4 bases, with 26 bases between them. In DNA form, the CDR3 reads TGCGCCAGCAGCCAAGTGTCAGGGGAAAGTGATCTCCCGAGTTACGAGCAGTACTTC. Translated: CASSQVSGESDLPSYEQYF.

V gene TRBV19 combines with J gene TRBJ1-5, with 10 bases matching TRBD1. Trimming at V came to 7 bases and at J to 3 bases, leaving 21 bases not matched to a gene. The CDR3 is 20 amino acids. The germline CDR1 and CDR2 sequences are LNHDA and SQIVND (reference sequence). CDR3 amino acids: CASKGRSDRGRPQHNQPQHF. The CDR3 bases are TGTGCCAGTAAAGGCCGATCAGACAGGGGGCGGCCCCAGCACAATCAGCCCCAGCATTTT.

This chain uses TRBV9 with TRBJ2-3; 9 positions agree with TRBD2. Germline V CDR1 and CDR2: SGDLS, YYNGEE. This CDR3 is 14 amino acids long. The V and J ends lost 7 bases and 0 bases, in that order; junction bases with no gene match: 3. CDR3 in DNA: TGTGCCAGCTCGAGCGGGGGGAGCACAGATACGCAGTATTTT. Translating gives CASSSGGSTDTQYF.

The CDR3 sequence is CALDHGVGFSYGYTF. Written as DNA, the CDR3 is TGTGCCCTTGACCACGGGGTCGGGTTTAGCTATGGCTACACCTTC. The chain is built from TRBV2 and TRBJ1-2, with D unclear. The CDR3 consists of 15 residues. Trimming pared 11 bases from V and 4 bases from J, leaving 23 bases between. Germline V lookup: CDR1 SNHLY, CDR2 FYNNEI.

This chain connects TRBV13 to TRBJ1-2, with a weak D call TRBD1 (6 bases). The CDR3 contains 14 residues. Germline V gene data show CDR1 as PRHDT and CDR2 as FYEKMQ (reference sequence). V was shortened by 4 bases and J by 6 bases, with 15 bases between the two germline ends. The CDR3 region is CASSSEQGTHGYTF. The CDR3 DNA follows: TGTGCCAGCAGCTCAGAACAGGGTACCCATGGCTACACCTTC.

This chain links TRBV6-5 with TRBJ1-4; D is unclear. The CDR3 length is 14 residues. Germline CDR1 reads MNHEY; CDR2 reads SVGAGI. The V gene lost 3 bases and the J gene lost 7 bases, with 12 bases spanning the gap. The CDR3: CASSYSGLSEKLFF. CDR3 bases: TGTGCCAGCAGTTATAGCGGGCTGAGTGAAAAACTGTTTTTT.

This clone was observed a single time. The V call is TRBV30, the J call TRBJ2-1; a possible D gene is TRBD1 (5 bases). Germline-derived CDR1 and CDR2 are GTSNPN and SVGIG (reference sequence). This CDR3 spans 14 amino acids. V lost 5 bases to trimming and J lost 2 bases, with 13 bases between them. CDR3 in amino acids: CAWGGQLTYNEQFF. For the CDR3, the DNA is TGTGCCTGGGGTGGACAACTGACCTACAATGAGCAGTTCTTC.

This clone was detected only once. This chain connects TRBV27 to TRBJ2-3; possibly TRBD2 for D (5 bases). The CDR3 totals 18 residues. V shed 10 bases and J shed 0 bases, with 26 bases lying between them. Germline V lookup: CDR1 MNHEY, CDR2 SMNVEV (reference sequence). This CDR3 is CATTYRTGNRASTDTQYF. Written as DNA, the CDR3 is TGTGCCACCACTTATAGGACTGGGAACCGAGCTAGCACAGATACGCAGTATTTT.

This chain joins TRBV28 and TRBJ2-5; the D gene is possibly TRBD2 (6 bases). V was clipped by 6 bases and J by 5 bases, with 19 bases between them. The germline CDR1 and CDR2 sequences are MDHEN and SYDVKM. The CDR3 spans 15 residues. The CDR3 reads CASSRAGGTVETQYF. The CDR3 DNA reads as TGTGCCAGCAGCCGTGCTGGCGGGACGGTGGAGACCCAGTACTTC.

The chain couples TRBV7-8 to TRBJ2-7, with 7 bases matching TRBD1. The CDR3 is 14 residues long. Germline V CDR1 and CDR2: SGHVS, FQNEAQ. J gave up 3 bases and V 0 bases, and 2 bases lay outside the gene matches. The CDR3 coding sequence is TGTGCCAGCAGCTTAGCATGGACAGGCTACGAGCAGTACTTC. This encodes CASSLAWTGYEQYF.

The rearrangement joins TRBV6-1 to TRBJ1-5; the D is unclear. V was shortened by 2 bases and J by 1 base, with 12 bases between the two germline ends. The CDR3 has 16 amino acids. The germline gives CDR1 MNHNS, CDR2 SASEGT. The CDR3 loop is CASSEFGSLSNQPQHF. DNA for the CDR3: TGTGCCAGCAGTGAATTCGGTTCCCTGAGCAATCAGCCCCAGCATTTT.

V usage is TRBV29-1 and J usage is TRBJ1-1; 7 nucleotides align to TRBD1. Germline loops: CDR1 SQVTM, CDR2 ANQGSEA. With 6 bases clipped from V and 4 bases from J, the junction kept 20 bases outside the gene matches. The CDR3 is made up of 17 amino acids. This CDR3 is CSVHVAGSDHRGTEAFF. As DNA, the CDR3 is TGCAGCGTACACGTCGCGGGGTCGGACCACAGGGGCACTGAAGCTTTCTTT. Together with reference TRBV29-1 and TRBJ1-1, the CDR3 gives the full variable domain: SAVISQKPSRDICQRGTSLTIQCQVDSQVTMMFWYRQQPGQSLTLIATANQGSEATYESGFVIDKFPISRPNLTFSTLTVSNMSPEDSSIYLCSVHVAGSDHRGTEAFFGQGTRLTVV.

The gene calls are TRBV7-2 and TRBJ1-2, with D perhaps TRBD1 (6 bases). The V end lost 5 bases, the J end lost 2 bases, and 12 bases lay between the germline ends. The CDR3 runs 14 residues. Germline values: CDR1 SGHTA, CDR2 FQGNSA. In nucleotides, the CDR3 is TGTGCCAGCAGCACCTACAGGGAAAACTATGGCTACACCTTC. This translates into CASSTYRENYGYTF.

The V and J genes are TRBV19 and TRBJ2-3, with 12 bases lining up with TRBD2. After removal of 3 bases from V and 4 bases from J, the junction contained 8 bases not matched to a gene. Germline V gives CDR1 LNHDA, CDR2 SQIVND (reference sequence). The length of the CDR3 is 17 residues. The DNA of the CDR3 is TGTGCCAGTAGTATCCTCCTAGCGGGAGGGCCTGCAGATACGCAGTATTTT. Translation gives CASSILLAGGPADTQYF. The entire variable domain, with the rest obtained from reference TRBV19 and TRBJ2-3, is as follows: DGGITQSPKYLFRKEGQNVTLSCEQNLNHDAMYWYRQDPGQGLRLIYYSQIVNDFQKGDIAEGYSVSREKKESFPLTVTSAQKNPTAFYLCASSILLAGGPADTQYFGPGTRLTVL.

The CDR3 spells CASSVQGTNEKLFF. As DNA, the CDR3 is TGTGCCAGCAGCGTTCAGGGAACTAATGAAAAACTGTTTTTT. This sequence joins TRBV9 and TRBJ1-4, with a tentative D call TRBD1 (5 bases). The CDR3 extends over 14 amino acids. CDR1 and CDR2 (germline): SGDLS, YYNGEE. Trimming cost V 2 bases and J 1 base, with 6 bases left between them.

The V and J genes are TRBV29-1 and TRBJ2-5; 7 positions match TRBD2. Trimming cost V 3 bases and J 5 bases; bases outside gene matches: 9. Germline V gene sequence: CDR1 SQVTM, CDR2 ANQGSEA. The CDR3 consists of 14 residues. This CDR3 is CSVDTAKGGETQYF. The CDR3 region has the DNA TGCAGCGTTGATACGGCCAAGGGAGGGGAGACCCAGTACTTC.